The clone carrying this T cell receptor beta chain was found a few times. Its matching antigen is unknown. These data come from a study of CD8 T cells in ankylosing spondylitis. Study results and limitations: Disease-associated clonotypes exhibited CD8+ identity and were relatively infrequent in peripheral blood. Seemingly characteristic of ankylosing spondylitis blood was a TCR beta motif consisting of eight highly homologous variants. It was reported that disease-linked clones were significantly enriched in matched ankylosing spondylitis synovial fluid. A subset of motif variants has previously been described in the synovial fluid and blood of reactive arthritis.

The TCR beta libraries were generated through quantitative 5'-RACE incorporating molecular barcodes. TCRdb passed the 5' RACE reads through MiXCR, listing each CDR3 protein once. Among 200,000 to 250,000 distinct CDR3 sequences listed, about 17% were seen once. V was clipped by 5 bases and J by 3 bases, with 8 bases between them. This CDR3 comprises 12 residues. Germline CDR1 is MGHRA and CDR2 is YSYEKL. Sequenced input: blood, either unsorted or a sorted T cell fraction (not recorded which). The V call is TRBV4-1, the J call TRBJ2-7; D not certain. The sequence was collected from a male donor with ankylosing spondylitis. CDR3 DNA: TGCGCCAGCAGCTCCAGGTTCTACGAGCAGTACTTC. It translates to CASSSRFYEQYF.